Below are 13 T cell receptor beta chains sequenced from a single sample in a study of shared clonotypes between healthy human individuals. Produced via immunoSEQ multiplex PCR; TCRdb's table is partial and in-frame only. The sample has approximately 2,000,000 clones, 85% to 95% seen once. Material for sequencing was naive CD4+ T cells from PBMCs. Subset noted: CD45RA+ positively selected. The receptors come from a man between 18 and 35 years old in good health. Some clones in this sample may be carry-over from other donors' samples.

The rearrangement joins TRBV19 to TRBJ2-1, with D perhaps matching TRBD1 or TRBD2 (5 bases each). Trimming removed 1 base from V and 5 bases from J, with 12 bases in between. The CDR3 extends over 15 amino acids. Germline assignment: CDR1 LNHDA and CDR2 SQIVND (reference sequence). Here the CDR3 reads CASSIVTGRHNEQFF. The CDR3 DNA reads TGTGCCAGTAGTATAGTGACGGGACGACACAATGAGCAGTTCTTC.

The V gene is TRBV28, the J gene TRBJ2-7; D remains unclear. Germline CDR1 MDHEN, CDR2 SYDVKM. There are 12 residues in the CDR3. V was cut by 1 base and J by 9 bases, with 10 bases left in between. CDR3 nucleotides: TGTGCCAGCAGTTTATCTTACCTCGGGCAGTACTTC. Translated, it gives CASSLSYLGQYF.

The V and J genes are TRBV27 and TRBJ1-5; TRBD1 matches at 7 bases. With 6 bases clipped from V and 5 bases from J, the junction kept 10 bases outside the gene matches. The CDR3 sequence is 15 residues long. Germline V gene sequence: CDR1 MNHEY, CDR2 SMNVEV (reference sequence). In DNA form, the CDR3 reads TGTGCCAGCAGGATCAGGGGGGCGTGGGATCAGCCCCAGCATTTT. It yields the protein CASRIRGAWDQPQHF.

This rearrangement joins TRBV6-4 to TRBJ1-4; D gene ambiguous. V shed 4 bases and J shed 6 bases, with 21 bases lying between them. Germline CDR1 MRHNA, CDR2 SNTAGT. CDR3 size: 17 residues. CDR3 coding DNA: TGTGCCAGCAGTGGCTTGGGTTCTGGTACCTACGATGAAAAACTGTTTTTT. Protein sequence: CASSGLGSGTYDEKLFF.

The chain employs TRBV30 and TRBJ2-1; 10 bases are shared with TRBD2. This CDR3 comprises 15 residues. Germline V gene sequence: CDR1 GTSNPN, CDR2 SVGIG (reference sequence). With V trimmed by 2 bases and J by 8 bases, 9 bases remained unmatched. CDR3 DNA: TGTGCCTGGAGTACGGGACTAGCGAACTCGGATGAGCAGTTCTTC. Its protein product is CAWSTGLANSDEQFF.

The chain has TRBV11-2 and TRBJ2-1; TRBD1 matches 8 bases. The ends lost 5 bases at V and 6 bases at J; junction bases unmatched: 15. CDR1 and CDR2 (germline): SGHAT, FQNNGV. The CDR3 totals 17 residues. The CDR3, as DNA: TGTGCCAGCAGCAACCAAGACAGGGGCTTGTGGGGCAATGAGCAGTTCTTC. This gives the protein CASSNQDRGLWGNEQFF. Variable domain in full (rest from reference TRBV11-2 and TRBJ2-1): EAGVAQSPRYKIIEKRQSVAFWCNPISGHATLYWYQQILGQGPKLLIQFQNNGVVDDSQLPKDRFSAERLKGVDSTLKIQPAKLEDSAVYLCASSNQDRGLWGNEQFFGPGTRLTVL.

This chain connects TRBV6-4 to TRBJ2-7; 15 bases align to TRBD2. CDR3 length: 16 residues. V was clipped by 6 bases and J by 1 base; unmatched bases: 4. The germline CDR1 and CDR2 sequences are MRHNA and SNTAGT. The CDR3 is CASRGTSGRQSYEQYF. CDR3 bases: TGTGCCAGCAGGGGGACTAGCGGGAGGCAGTCCTACGAGCAGTACTTC.

The chain combines TRBV5-1 with TRBJ2-7; no firm D call. From germline, CDR1 is SGHRS and CDR2 YFSETQ. This CDR3 spans 13 amino acids. V was trimmed by 4 bases and J by 6 bases, leaving 14 bases between them. CDR3 DNA sequence: TGCGCCAGCAGCCTACTCTCGAGCCCCGAGCAGTACTTC. Translation: CASSLLSSPEQYF.

This clone was recorded only once. The chain's CDR3 is CASSLKVGTNEKLFF. CDR3 coding DNA: TGTGCCAGCAGCCTGAAGGTTGGCACTAATGAAAAACTGTTTTTT. This rearrangement joins TRBV13 to TRBJ1-4; D not certain. The CDR3 covers 15 residues. Germline V gene lookup returns CDR1 PRHDT and CDR2 FYEKMQ (reference sequence). Trimming stripped 5 bases from V and 2 bases from J, with 12 bases between.

The rearrangement joins TRBV5-1 to TRBJ2-1; weak D call: TRBD2 (5 bases). V was clipped by 0 bases and J by 1 base, with 8 bases between them. This CDR3 comprises 15 residues. Looked up from germline, CDR1 is SGHRS and CDR2 is YFSETQ. The CDR3 loop is CASSLDGRSYNEQFF. CDR3 bases: TGCGCCAGCAGCTTGGATGGGAGATCCTACAATGAGCAGTTCTTC.

The chain recombines TRBV9 with TRBJ2-7; possible D gene TRBD2, 6 bases. The V gene's germline CDR1 is SGDLS and CDR2 YYNGEE. The V and J ends lost 4 bases and 1 base respectively, with 15 bases between them. The CDR3 covers 15 residues. CDR3 in DNA: TGTGCCAGCAGCCCAAGCTGGGACTCGTCCTACGAGCAGTACTTC. This gives the protein CASSPSWDSSYEQYF.

The V and J genes are TRBV7-9 and TRBJ2-1; the D gene is possibly TRBD2 (5 bases). The CDR3 covers 12 residues. Germline lookup yields CDR1 SEHNR and CDR2 FQNEAQ (reference sequence). V was trimmed by 2 bases and J by 9 bases, leaving 8 bases between them. The CDR3 spells CASSLTGIEQFF. DNA for the CDR3: TGTGCCAGCAGCTTAACGGGAATTGAGCAGTTCTTC.

V usage is TRBV11-3 and J usage is TRBJ2-2; D remains unclear. Per the germline V gene, CDR1 is SGHNT and CDR2 is YENEEA. Trimming cost V 0 bases and J 4 bases, with 12 bases left between them. The CDR3 totals 16 residues. This CDR3 reads CASSLDRSSTTGELFF. In DNA form, the CDR3 reads TGTGCCAGCAGCTTAGATCGGAGCAGCACCACCGGGGAGCTGTTTTTT.